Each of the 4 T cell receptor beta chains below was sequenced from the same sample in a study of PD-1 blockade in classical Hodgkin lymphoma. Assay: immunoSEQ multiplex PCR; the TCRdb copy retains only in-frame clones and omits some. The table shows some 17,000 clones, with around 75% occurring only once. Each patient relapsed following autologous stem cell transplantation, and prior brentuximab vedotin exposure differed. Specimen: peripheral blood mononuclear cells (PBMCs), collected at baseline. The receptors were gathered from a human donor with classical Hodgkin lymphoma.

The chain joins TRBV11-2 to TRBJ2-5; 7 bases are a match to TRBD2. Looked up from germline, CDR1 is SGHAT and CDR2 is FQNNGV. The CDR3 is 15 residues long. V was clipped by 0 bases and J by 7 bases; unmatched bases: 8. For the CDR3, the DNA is TGTGCCAGCAGCTTAGATGAGCGGGGTCGTGGGACCCAGTACTTC. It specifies CASSLDERGRGTQYF.

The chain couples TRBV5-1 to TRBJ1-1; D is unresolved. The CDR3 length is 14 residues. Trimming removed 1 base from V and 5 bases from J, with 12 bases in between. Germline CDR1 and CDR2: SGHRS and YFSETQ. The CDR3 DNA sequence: TGCGCCAGCAGCTTGAACATACCTCAAACTGAAGCTTTCTTT. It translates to CASSLNIPQTEAFF. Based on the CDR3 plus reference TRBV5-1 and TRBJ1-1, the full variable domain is KAGVTQTPRYLIKTRGQQVTLSCSPISGHRSVSWYQQTPGQGLQFLFEYFSETQRNKGNFPGRFSGRQFSNSRSEMNVSTLELGDSALYLCASSLNIPQTEAFFGQGTRLTVV.

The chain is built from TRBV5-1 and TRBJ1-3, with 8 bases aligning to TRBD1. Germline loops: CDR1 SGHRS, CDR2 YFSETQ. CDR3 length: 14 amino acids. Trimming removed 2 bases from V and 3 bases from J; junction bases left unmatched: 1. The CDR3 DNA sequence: TGCGCCAGCAGCTTAGGGACAGGTGGAAACACCATATATTTT. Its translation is CASSLGTGGNTIYF.

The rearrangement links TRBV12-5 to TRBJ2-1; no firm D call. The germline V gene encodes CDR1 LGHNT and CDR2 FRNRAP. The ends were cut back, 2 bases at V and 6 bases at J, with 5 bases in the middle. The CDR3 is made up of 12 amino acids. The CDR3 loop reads CASGLSGNEQFF. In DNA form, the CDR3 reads TGTGCTAGTGGTTTGAGTGGCAATGAGCAGTTCTTC.